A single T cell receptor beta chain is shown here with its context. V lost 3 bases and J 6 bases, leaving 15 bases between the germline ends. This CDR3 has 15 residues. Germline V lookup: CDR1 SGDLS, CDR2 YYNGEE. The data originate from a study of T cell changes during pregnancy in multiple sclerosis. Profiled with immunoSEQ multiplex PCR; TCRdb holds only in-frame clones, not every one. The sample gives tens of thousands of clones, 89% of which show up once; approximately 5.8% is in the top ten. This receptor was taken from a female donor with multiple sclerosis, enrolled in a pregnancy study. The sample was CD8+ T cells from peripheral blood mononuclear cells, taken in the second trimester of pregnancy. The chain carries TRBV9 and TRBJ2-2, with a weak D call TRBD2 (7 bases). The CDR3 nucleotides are TGTGCCAGCAGCGCCCGACGGGGGGCCGCCGGGGAGCTGTTTTTT. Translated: CASSARRGAAGELFF. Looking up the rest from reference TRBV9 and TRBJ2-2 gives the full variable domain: DSGVTQTPKHLITATGQRVTLRCSPRSGDLSVYWYQQSLDQGLQFLIQYYNGEERAKGNILERFSAQQFPDLHSELNLSSLELGDSALYFCASSARRGAAGELFFGEGSRLTVL.